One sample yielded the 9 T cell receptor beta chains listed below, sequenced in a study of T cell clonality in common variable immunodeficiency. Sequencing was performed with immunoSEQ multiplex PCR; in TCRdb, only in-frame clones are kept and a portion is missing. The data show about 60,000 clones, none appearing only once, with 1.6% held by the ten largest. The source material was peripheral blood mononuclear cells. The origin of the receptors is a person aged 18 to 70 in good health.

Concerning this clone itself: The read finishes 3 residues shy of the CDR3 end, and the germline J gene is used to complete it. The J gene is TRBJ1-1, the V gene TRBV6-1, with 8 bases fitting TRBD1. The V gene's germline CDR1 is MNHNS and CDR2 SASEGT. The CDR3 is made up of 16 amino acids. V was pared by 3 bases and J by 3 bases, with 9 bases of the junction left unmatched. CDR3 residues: CASSDRQGWAYTEAFF. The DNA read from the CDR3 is TGTGCCAGCAGTGATCGACAGGGGTGGGCGTACACTGAA.

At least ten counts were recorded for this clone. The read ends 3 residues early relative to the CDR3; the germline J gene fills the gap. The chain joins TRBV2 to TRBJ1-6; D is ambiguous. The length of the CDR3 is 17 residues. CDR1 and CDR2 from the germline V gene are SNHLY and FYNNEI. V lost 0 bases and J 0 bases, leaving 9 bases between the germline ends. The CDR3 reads CASSEAGRSSYNSPLHF. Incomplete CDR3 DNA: TGTGCCAGCAGTGAAGCAGGCAGGAGCTCCTATAATTCACCC.

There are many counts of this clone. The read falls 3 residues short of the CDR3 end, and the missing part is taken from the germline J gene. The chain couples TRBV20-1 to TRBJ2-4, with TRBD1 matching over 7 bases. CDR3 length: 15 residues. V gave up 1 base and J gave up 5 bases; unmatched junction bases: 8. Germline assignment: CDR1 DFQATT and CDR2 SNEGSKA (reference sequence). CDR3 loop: CSARGGKGAQNIQYF. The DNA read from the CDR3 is TGCAGTGCTAGAGGGGGTAAGGGGGCACAAAACATT.

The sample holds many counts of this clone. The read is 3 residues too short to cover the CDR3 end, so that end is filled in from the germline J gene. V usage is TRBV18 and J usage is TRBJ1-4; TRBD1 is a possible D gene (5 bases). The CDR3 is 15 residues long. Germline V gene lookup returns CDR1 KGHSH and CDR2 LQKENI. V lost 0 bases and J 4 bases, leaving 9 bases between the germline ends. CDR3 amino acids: CASSPPGRNNEKLFF. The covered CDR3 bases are TGTGCCAGCTCACCACCGGGGCGTAATAATGAAAAA.

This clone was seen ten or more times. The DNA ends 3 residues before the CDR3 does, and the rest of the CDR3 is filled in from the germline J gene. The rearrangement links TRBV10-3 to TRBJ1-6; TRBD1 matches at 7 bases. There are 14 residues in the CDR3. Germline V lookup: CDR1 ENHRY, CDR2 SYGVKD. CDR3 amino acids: CAISEAGGRFPLHF. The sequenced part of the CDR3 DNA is TGTGCCATCAGTGAGGCAGGGGGGAGATTCCCC.

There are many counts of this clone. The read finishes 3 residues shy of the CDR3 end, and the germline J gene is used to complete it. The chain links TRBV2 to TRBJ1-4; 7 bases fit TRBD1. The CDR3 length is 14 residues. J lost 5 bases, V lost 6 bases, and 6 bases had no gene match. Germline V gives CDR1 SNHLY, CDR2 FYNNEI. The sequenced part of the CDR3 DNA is TGTGCCAGCAGATTCGGGACAGCAAATGAAAAA. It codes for CASRFGTANEK. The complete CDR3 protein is CASRFGTANEKLFF.

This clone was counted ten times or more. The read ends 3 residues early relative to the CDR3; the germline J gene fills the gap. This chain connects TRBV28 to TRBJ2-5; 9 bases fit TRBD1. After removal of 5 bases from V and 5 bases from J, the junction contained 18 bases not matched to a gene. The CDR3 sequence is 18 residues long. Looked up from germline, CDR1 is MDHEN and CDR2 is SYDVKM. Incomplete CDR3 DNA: TGTGCCAGCAGTGGGGGGTCGGGGACAGGGTATTCAGCGGAGACC. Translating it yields CASSGGSGTGYSAET. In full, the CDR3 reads CASSGGSGTGYSAETQYF.

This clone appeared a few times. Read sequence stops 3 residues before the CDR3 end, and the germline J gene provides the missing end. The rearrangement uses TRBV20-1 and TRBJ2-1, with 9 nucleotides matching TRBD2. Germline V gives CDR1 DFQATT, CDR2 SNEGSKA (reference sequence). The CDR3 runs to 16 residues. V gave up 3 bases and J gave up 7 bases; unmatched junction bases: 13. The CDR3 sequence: CSASDAGGPSGNEQFF. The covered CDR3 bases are TGCAGTGCTAGTGACGCGGGAGGGCCCTCGGGTAATGAG.

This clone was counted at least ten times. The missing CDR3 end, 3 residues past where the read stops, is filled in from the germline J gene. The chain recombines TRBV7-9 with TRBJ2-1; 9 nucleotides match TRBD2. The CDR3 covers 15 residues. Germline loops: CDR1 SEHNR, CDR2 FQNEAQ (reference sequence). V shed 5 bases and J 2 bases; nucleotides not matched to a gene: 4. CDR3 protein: CASSGGGRAYNEQFF. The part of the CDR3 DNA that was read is TGTGCCAGCAGCGGGGGCGGGAGGGCCTACAATGAG.